Described below is a single T cell receptor beta chain sequence and its context. A multiplex PCR was run with 60 Vbeta primers and 13 Jbeta primers. Assay: immunoSEQ multiplex PCR; the TCRdb copy retains only in-frame clones and omits some. This table holds around 74,000 clones, approximately 80% found once. This entry belongs to a study of cytomegalovirus exposure and HLA in healthy donors. The CDR3 length is 15 residues. In germline, CDR1 is SGHKS, CDR2 YYEKEE (reference sequence). Losses at the gene ends were 0 bases for V and 7 bases for J; bases not matched to a gene: 5. This chain connects TRBV5-5 to TRBJ1-4; 8 nucleotides match TRBD1. Sequenced sample: PBMCs. This sequence was found in a man aged 35 to 55 in good health and CMV-seronegative. CDR3 nucleotides: TGTGCCAGCAGCTTGGCCAGGGGGCGCGGTGAAAAACTGTTTTTT. Translating it yields CASSLARGRGEKLFF.